The sample holds many counts of the clone carrying this T cell receptor (beta chain). This entry belongs to a study of regulatory T cells in long-lasting Graves disease. This CDR3 has 13 amino acids. The germline V and J ends were trimmed by 7 bases and 3 bases, with 13 bases remaining between them. Germline CDR1 and CDR2: SQVTM and ANQGSEA. Construction of TCR beta libraries relied on iRepertoire HTBI primers and on Arm-PCR targeting CDR3 regions. In TCRdb, the multiplex PCR reads were re-called with MiXCR into one record per CDR3 protein. Of about 470,000 distinct CDR3 sequences in the sample, just under 15% are singletons; the top ten hold approximately 16%. The time point: newly diagnosed GD, antithyroid drugs for less than 3 months. Researchers made the TCR library from RNA that was extracted from PBMCs. The data were also submitted as part of a second study, on T cells in Graves' hyperthyroidism and ophthalmopathy.

The sample here was peripheral blood mononuclear cells (PBMCs), taken at new diagnosis, from a patient treated with antithyroid drugs. This chain links TRBV29-1 with TRBJ2-1; tentative D call: TRBD2 (5 bases). This clonotype was sampled from a woman aged 25 to 39 with Graves disease. Here the CDR3 reads CSDGGGRYNEQFF. DNA of the CDR3: TGCAGCGACGGAGGTGGACGCTACAATGAGCAGTTCTTC.